The 6 T cell receptor beta chains reported below all come from one sample, sequenced in a study of identical twins. Using its own MiXCR run on the 5' RACE reads, TCRdb lists one record per CDR3 protein. The sample has 400,000 to 650,000 distinct CDR3 sequences; approximately 22% are singletons. The data were also submitted as part of a second study, on T cells expressing NK-cell markers.

Sequenced material: CD4+ T cells sorted from blood. The receptors here all came from a young woman in good health.

This clonotype was seen only a few times. The chain combines TRBV12-3 or TRBV12-4 with TRBJ1-2, with D perhaps TRBD1 (5 bases). The CDR3 loop spans 16 amino acids. Deletions cut 5 bases from V and 0 bases from J, with 16 bases between. The CDR3 nucleotides are TGTGCCAGCAGTCCTCGTCGGGGACTAGCTAACTATGGCTACACCTTC. It specifies CASSPRRGLANYGYTF.

This sequence joins TRBV7-2 and TRBJ2-2; D gene uncertain. Between the trimmed V and J ends, which lost 2 bases and 5 bases, there was a span of 6 bases. Germline V gene sequence: CDR1 SGHTA, CDR2 FQGNSA. The CDR3 totals 13 residues. The CDR3 sequence: CASSLTGTGELFF. In DNA, the CDR3 is TGTGCCAGCAGCTTAACTGGGACCGGGGAGCTGTTTTTT. The whole variable domain, remainder taken from reference TRBV7-2 and TRBJ2-2, is GAGVSQSPSNKVTEKGKDVELRCDPISGHTALYWYRQSLGQGLEFLIYFQGNSAPDKSGLPSDRFSAERTGGSVSTLTIQRTQQEDSAVYLCASSLTGTGELFFGEGSRLTVL.

At least ten counts were recorded for this clonotype. The chain is built from TRBV7-2 and TRBJ2-5; D is perhaps TRBD2 (5 bases). Trimming removed 4 bases from V and 2 bases from J, with 11 bases in between. CDR1 is SGHTA and CDR2 is FQGNSA in the germline V gene. The CDR3 sequence is 14 residues long. The CDR3 region is CASSYQRGQETQYF. CDR3 bases: TGTGCCAGCAGCTACCAACGGGGTCAAGAGACCCAGTACTTC.

This clonotype was picked up a small number of times. V gene TRBV7-6 combines with J gene TRBJ2-7, with a possible D match to TRBD2 (7 bases). The CDR3 runs 15 residues. V shed 5 bases and J shed 3 bases, with 17 bases lying between them. Per germline, CDR1 SGHVS and CDR2 FNYEAQ. The CDR3 loop reads CASSPQRGHNYEQYF. DNA of the CDR3: TGTGCCAGCAGCCCACAGCGGGGACACAACTACGAGCAGTACTTC.

This clonotype was seen more than once but under ten times. The J gene is TRBJ2-1, the V gene TRBV27; D might be TRBD2 (5 bases). The ends were cut back, 4 bases at V and 6 bases at J, with 13 bases in the middle. The germline V gene encodes CDR1 MNHEY and CDR2 SMNVEV (reference sequence). The CDR3 extends over 14 amino acids. The CDR3 DNA follows: TGTGCCAGCAGTTCCCAGGAGGTAATCAATGAGCAGTTCTTC. This encodes CASSSQEVINEQFF.

This clonotype has just a few counts. The chain links TRBV20-1 to TRBJ2-5; maybe TRBD2 (5 bases). Germline V gene lookup returns CDR1 DFQATT and CDR2 SNEGSKA (reference sequence). The CDR3 contains 13 residues. V was pared by 0 bases and J by 3 bases, with 8 bases between. The CDR3 nucleotides are TGCAGTGCTAGAGATGGAGGCAAAGAGACCCAGTACTTC. Amino acid sequence: CSARDGGKETQYF.